Listed below are T cell receptor beta chains from one sample, sequenced in a study of Graves' ophthalmopathy and Graves' hyperthyroidism. TCRdb fed the multiplex PCR reads into MiXCR, producing one record per CDR3 protein. In the table there are about 1.1 million distinct CDR3 sequences, 35% to 40% of which are singletons. The sample was peripheral blood or thyroid tissue (not recorded which). Source of these receptors: an adult man with Graves' hyperthyroidism. The CDR3 runs from the conserved cysteine through the conserved F or W. The D gene is left open where the match is weak. A clone size is listed for some rows: how often the clone was seen (once, few, many), or a class if it is expanded.

>-|TRBJ1-5|TRBV29-1|-
TGCAGCGTGGGGGTTCGCAATCAGCCCCAGCATTTT
CSVGVRNQPQHF
>many|TRBJ1-2|TRBV7-9|-
TGTGCCAGCAGCTATCGGCAGGACTATGGCTACACCTTC
CASSYRQDYGYTF
>-|TRBJ2-2|TRBV9|TRBD2
TGTGCCAGCAGCGTAGTACCTAGCGGAAGGAACACCGGGGAGCTGTTTTTT
CASSVVPSGRNTGELFF
>many|TRBJ2-7|TRBV15|TRBD2
TGTGCCACCAGCGGGGGGGACCTCGCCTCCTACGAGCAGTACTTC
CATSGGDLASYEQYF
>many|TRBJ1-2|TRBV11-2|-
TGTGCCAGCAGCTTAGCCCCACCGGGACAACGCTATGGCTACACCTTC
CASSLAPPGQRYGYTF
>-|TRBJ1-5|TRBV25-1|-
TGTGCCAGCAGTGAAGGAACAGGCCTAAATCAGCCCCAGCATTTT
CASSEGTGLNQPQHF
>-|TRBJ2-7|TRBV29-1|TRBD1
TGCAGCGTTGGGACAGGGGGTACGGGGGAGCAGTACTTC
CSVGTGGTGEQYF
>many|TRBJ1-6|TRBV5-6|TRBD1
TGTGCCAGCAGCGGACAGGCGAATAATTCACCCCTCCACTTT
CASSGQANNSPLHF
>-|TRBJ2-5|TRBV5-8|-
TGTGCCAGCAGCTCGTCTTCCGGCGGTGAGACCCAGTACTTC
CASSSSSGGETQYF
>-|TRBJ1-2|TRBV29-1|-
TGCAGAGTTGATGATGGCTGCACCTTC
CRVDDGCTF
>few|TRBJ2-2|TRBV3-1|-
TGTGCCAGCAGCCAAGTGTGGCGGACGAGCACCGGGGAGCTGTTTTTT
CASSQVWRTSTGELFF
>-|TRBJ2-7|TRBV28|-
TGTGCCAGCAGAATGCCATACTACGAGCAGTACTTC
CASRMPYYEQYF
>-|TRBJ2-3|TRBV10-3|-
TGTGCCAGCATGGGCAACACAGATACGCAGTATTTT
CASMGNTDTQYF
>-|TRBJ1-1|TRBV29-1|-
TGCAGCAGTCCCTTGGGAGGGGACACTGAAGCTTTCTTT
CSSPLGGDTEAFF
>many|TRBJ1-2|TRBV5-5|-
TGTGCCAGCAGCTTGGTGCAGGGAGGATTCTACGGCTACACCTTC
CASSLVQGGFYGYTF
>-|TRBJ2-5|TRBV7-1|TRBD2
TGTGCCAGCAGCTCGACTAGCGGGAGCGCCCAAGAGACCCAGTACTTC
CASSSTSGSAQETQYF
>-|TRBJ2-5|TRBV24-1|TRBD1
TGTGCCACCAGGGCAGGGGGCTGGGAGACCCAGTACTTC
CATRAGGWETQYF
>-|TRBJ2-7|TRBV20-1|TRBD2
TGCAGTGCTAGAGCCATGGGACTACGGGAACTGATGTACGAGCAGTACTTC
CSARAMGLRELMYEQYF
>many|TRBJ2-7|TRBV11-2|-
TGTGCCAGCAGCTTAGGGGGGACTTCCCGCTACGAGCAGTACTTC
CASSLGGTSRYEQYF
>-|TRBJ2-7|TRBV29-1|TRBD2
TGCAGCGCCCTAACTAGCGGGGATGCCTACGAGCAGTACTTC
CSALTSGDAYEQYF
>few|TRBJ1-5|TRBV2|TRBD1
TGTGCCAGCACAGGGGGAAATAATCAGCCCCAGCATTTT
CASTGGNNQPQHF
>many|TRBJ2-7|TRBV7-2|TRBD2
TGTGCCAGCAGCTTTAGGACTAGCGGCGCCTACGAGCAGTACTTC
CASSFRTSGAYEQYF